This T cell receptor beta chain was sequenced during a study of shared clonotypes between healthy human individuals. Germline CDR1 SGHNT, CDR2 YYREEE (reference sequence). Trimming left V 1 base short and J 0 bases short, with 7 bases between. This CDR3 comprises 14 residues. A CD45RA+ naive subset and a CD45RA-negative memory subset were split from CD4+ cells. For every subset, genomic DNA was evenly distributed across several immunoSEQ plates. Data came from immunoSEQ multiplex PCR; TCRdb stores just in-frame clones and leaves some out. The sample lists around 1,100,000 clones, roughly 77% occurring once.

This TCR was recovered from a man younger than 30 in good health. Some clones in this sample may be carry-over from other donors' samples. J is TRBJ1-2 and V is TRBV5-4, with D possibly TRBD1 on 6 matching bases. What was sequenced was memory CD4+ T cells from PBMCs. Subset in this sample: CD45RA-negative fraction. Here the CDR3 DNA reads TGTGCCAGCAGCTTGCGGACAGCTAACTATGGCTACACCTTC. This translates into CASSLRTANYGYTF.